Below, 5 T cell receptor beta chains from the same sample are listed, as sequenced in a study of T cell clonality in common variable immunodeficiency. Study-level points and caveats: Common variable immunodeficiency TCR beta sequences reportedly had fewer deletions and N-nucleotide insertions.

This table comes from immunoSEQ multiplex PCR, and its TCRdb copy is limited to in-frame clones, with some not included. The record shows around 40,000 clones for this sample, with no singletons present. No antigen has been assigned to these receptors. Sequences were obtained from peripheral blood mononuclear cells. The receptor set was obtained from a human donor with common variable immunodeficiency.

Many counts were recorded for this clone. Read sequence stops 3 residues before the CDR3 end, and the germline J gene provides the missing end. The genes are TRBV11-3 and TRBJ2-3; TRBD2 aligns across 7 bases. CDR1 is SGHNT and CDR2 is YENEEA in the germline V gene. After removal of 5 bases from V and 4 bases from J, the junction contained 6 bases not matched to a gene. This CDR3 has 14 amino acids. CDR3 sequence reads: CASSPGTTADTQYF. The covered CDR3 bases are TGTGCCAGCAGCCCCGGGACTACAGCAGATACG.

This clone was counted only a few times. The CDR3 bases that were read are TGTGCCTGGGGCAGGGGCCAAGAGACC. Residues: CAWGRGQET. The whole CDR3 protein is CAWGRGQETQYF. The J gene is TRBJ2-5, the V gene TRBV30, with TRBD1 as a possible D gene (6 bases). Read data end 3 residues before the CDR3 end; the end is taken from the germline J gene. V was clipped by 5 bases and J by 1 base, with 8 bases between them. The CDR3 extends over 12 amino acids. Germline V CDR1 and CDR2: GTSNPN, SVGIG (reference sequence). Full variable domain (missing parts from reference TRBV30 and TRBJ2-5): SQTIHQWPATLVQPVGSPLSLECTVEGTSNPNLYWYRQAAGRGLQLLFYSVGIGQISSEVPQNLSASRPQDRQFILSSKKLLLSDSGFYLCAWGRGQETQYFGPGTRLLVL.

The table lists this clone with many counts. The read ends 3 residues before the CDR3 terminus; that terminus is restored from the germline J gene. The chain couples TRBV18 to TRBJ1-1; D is ambiguous. V lost 3 bases and J lost 3, with 14 bases in between. CDR3 length equals 15 residues. Germline CDR1 KGHSH, CDR2 LQKENI. CDR3: CASSPVGGLDTEAFF. The CDR3 DNA, read in part, is TGTGCCAGCTCACCGGTCGGAGGGCTCGACACTGAA.

This clone has more than one count but fewer than ten. Read sequence stops 3 residues before the CDR3 end, and the germline J gene provides the missing end. The chain has TRBV19 and TRBJ2-5; 14 bases are a match to TRBD2. The CDR3 spans 19 residues. The V segment lost 6 bases and the J segment 2 bases; nucleotides outside the gene matches: 14. Germline lookup yields CDR1 LNHDA and CDR2 SQIVND (reference sequence). The chain's CDR3 is CASSDPSGTSGRWQETQYF. CDR3 DNA, as far as it was read: TGTGCCAGTAGCGACCCCTCCGGGACTAGCGGGAGATGGCAAGAGACC.

This clone has a handful of counts. The read ends 3 residues shy of where the CDR3 ends; the end is completed using the germline J gene. The chain uses TRBV7-9 and TRBJ2-3, with 10 bases matching TRBD1. Germline CDR1 SEHNR, CDR2 FQNEAQ (reference sequence). J gave up 5 bases and V 4 bases, and 6 bases lay outside the gene matches. The CDR3 extends over 15 amino acids. Incomplete CDR3 DNA: TGTGCCAGCAGCTACGGACAGGGGGGTGTAGATACG. Encoded protein: CASSYGQGGVDT. The CDR3 reads in full as CASSYGQGGVDTQYF.